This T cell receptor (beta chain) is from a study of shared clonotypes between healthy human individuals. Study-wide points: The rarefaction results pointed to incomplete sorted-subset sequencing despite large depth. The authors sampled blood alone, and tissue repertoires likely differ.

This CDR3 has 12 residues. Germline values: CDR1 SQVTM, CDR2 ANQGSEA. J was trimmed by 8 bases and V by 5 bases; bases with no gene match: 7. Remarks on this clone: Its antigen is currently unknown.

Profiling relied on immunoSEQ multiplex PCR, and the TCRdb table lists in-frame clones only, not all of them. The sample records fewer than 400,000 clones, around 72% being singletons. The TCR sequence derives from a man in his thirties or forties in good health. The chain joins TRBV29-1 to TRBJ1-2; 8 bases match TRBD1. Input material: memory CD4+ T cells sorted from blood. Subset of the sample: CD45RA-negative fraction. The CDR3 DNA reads TGCAGCGTTTCGGACAGGGCTGGAGGCTACACCTTC. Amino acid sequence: CSVSDRAGGYTF.